Each of the 26 T cell receptor beta chains below was sequenced from the same sample in a study of shared clonotypes between healthy human individuals. Method: immunoSEQ multiplex PCR; TCRdb's copy keeps in-frame clones and lacks some. The top ten clones hold roughly 25% of a sample with roughly 110,000 clones, about two thirds of them seen once. The sequenced sample consisted of memory CD8+ T cells sorted from blood. Indicated subset: CD45RO+ cells pooled with CCR7-negative TemRA cells. These receptors all come from a young woman in good health.

This chain connects TRBV27 to TRBJ2-1, with D tentatively TRBD1 (6 bases). Germline V gives CDR1 MNHEY, CDR2 SMNVEV (reference sequence). CDR3 length: 16 residues. With 2 bases removed from V and 0 bases from J, the gap between germline ends came to 11 bases. CDR3 protein: CASSLAPGVSYNEQFF. The DNA of the CDR3 is TGTGCCAGCAGTTTAGCCCCAGGGGTCTCCTACAATGAGCAGTTCTTC.

The count of this clone is one. The chain has TRBV28 and TRBJ1-1; TRBD1 is a possible D gene (6 bases). V was clipped by 4 bases and J by 1 base, with 10 bases between them. CDR1 MDHEN and CDR2 SYDVKM come from the germline V gene. The CDR3 is 14 amino acids. The CDR3 DNA is TGTGCCAGCAGTTATAAGGGGGGGAACACTGAAGCTTTCTTT. Its translation is CASSYKGGNTEAFF.

The table lists this clone with a few counts. V is TRBV15 and J is TRBJ1-5; weak D call: TRBD1 (5 bases). V gave up 8 bases and J gave up 9 bases, with 14 bases separating them. CDR1 and CDR2 from the germline V gene are LNHNV and YYDKDF (reference sequence). The length of the CDR3 is 12 residues. Here the CDR3 DNA reads TGTGCCACCTGGGGGGGACCAGGGCCCCAGCATTTT. Amino acid sequence: CATWGGPGPQHF.

This clone occurred many times. The V and J genes are TRBV4-2 and TRBJ2-6, with 10 positions matching TRBD2. V dropped 5 bases and J dropped 0; count of bases not matched to a gene: 7. CDR1 is LGHNA and CDR2 is YNFKEQ in the germline V gene. There are 18 residues in the CDR3. For the CDR3, the DNA is TGTGCCAGCAGCGTCGGGACTAGCGTCCACTCTGGGGCCAACGTCCTGACTTTC. It is translated as CASSVGTSVHSGANVLTF.

This sequence joins TRBV6-1 and TRBJ2-1; D not certain. The ends were cut back, 2 bases at V and 1 base at J, with 12 bases in the middle. The CDR3 has 16 residues. Per germline, CDR1 MNHNS and CDR2 SASEGT. The CDR3 is CASSEYRRRSYNEQFF. CDR3 coding DNA: TGTGCCAGCAGTGAATACAGACGACGGTCCTACAATGAGCAGTTCTTC.

V gene TRBV7-8 combines with J gene TRBJ1-5; D is unclear. Trimming pared 5 bases from V and 3 bases from J, leaving 14 bases between. The CDR3 consists of 15 residues. Per the germline V gene, CDR1 is SGHVS and CDR2 is FQNEAQ. CDR3 DNA: TGTGCCAGCAGCCCTGAAAACGGGAACAATCAGCCCCAGCATTTT. Translated: CASSPENGNNQPQHF.

The chain combines TRBV7-8 with TRBJ1-4; no firm D call. The V and J ends lost 4 bases and 8 bases respectively, with 8 bases between them. The CDR3 totals 12 residues. CDR1 is SGHVS and CDR2 is FQNEAQ in the germline V gene. Here the CDR3 reads CASSSSSEKLFF. In DNA form, the CDR3 reads TGTGCCAGCAGCTCCAGCTCGGAAAAACTGTTTTTT.

The chain couples TRBV6-5 to TRBJ2-3, with a weak D call TRBD1 (5 bases). The CDR3 runs to 16 residues. The germline CDR1 and CDR2 sequences are MNHEY and SVGAGI. Trimming took 0 bases from V and 2 from J, leaving 12 bases between them. As DNA, the CDR3 is TGTGCCAGCAGTTACTCGAGACAGTACCACACAGATACGCAGTATTTT. Amino acids: CASSYSRQYHTDTQYF.

The chain is built from TRBV6-4 and TRBJ2-3; D is uncertain. Germline V gene data show CDR1 as MRHNA and CDR2 as SNTAGT. Trimming took 5 bases from V and 0 from J, leaving 12 bases between them. The CDR3 runs 15 residues. CDR3 residues: CASSPRTDSTDTQYF. DNA for the CDR3: TGTGCCAGCAGTCCAAGGACGGACAGCACAGATACGCAGTATTTT.

This CDR3 reads CASSITGVIYNEQFF. CDR3 coding DNA: TGTGCCAGCAGCATAACAGGGGTCATCTACAATGAGCAGTTCTTC. The chain links TRBV7-8 to TRBJ2-1, with 7 bases identical to TRBD1. V shed 5 bases, J shed 3 bases, and the junction held 7 bases outside the gene matches. The CDR3 extends over 15 amino acids. From germline, CDR1 is SGHVS and CDR2 FQNEAQ.

The V call is TRBV7-9, the J call TRBJ2-7, with TRBD1 matching 8 bases. Germline values: CDR1 SEHNR, CDR2 FQNEAQ (reference sequence). The trim removed 1 base at V and 6 bases at J, leaving 5 bases unmatched. This CDR3 has 14 residues. This CDR3 is CASSLGVTGAEQYF. The CDR3 nucleotides are TGTGCCAGCAGCTTAGGCGTGACAGGGGCCGAGCAGTACTTC.

The V call is TRBV27, the J call TRBJ2-1, with D possibly TRBD2 on 6 matching bases. V dropped 5 bases and J dropped 2 bases, with 7 bases sitting between them. Per the germline V gene, CDR1 is MNHEY and CDR2 is SMNVEV (reference sequence). The CDR3 covers 13 residues. The CDR3 spells CASSGGTYNEQFF. CDR3 in DNA: TGTGCCAGCAGTGGGGGGACCTACAATGAGCAGTTCTTC.

This clone was counted many times. The germline gene is not matched at one end of the junction; a read error may be the cause. V usage is TRBV6-5 and J usage is TRBJ2-3; possibly TRBD2 for D (5 bases). CDR1 is MNHEY and CDR2 is SVGAGI in the germline V gene. The CDR3 totals 15 residues. The CDR3 loop is CASSDSPGSTDTQYF. CDR3 bases: TGTGCCAGCAGTGACTCCCCGGGGAGCACAGATACGCAGTATTTT.

The J gene is TRBJ2-7, the V gene TRBV2, with D uncertain. Germline V gene lookup returns CDR1 SNHLY and CDR2 FYNNEI. Between the trimmed V and J ends, which lost 1 base and 6 bases, there was a span of 16 bases. The CDR3 covers 15 residues. CDR3 DNA sequence: TGTGCCAGCAGTGAAGGGGCAGTCATACCTGGCGAGCAGTACTTC. Protein product: CASSEGAVIPGEQYF.

V and J are TRBV5-1 and TRBJ2-3, with 9 bases that match TRBD2. The V and J ends lost 0 bases and 1 base, in that order; junction bases with no gene match: 0. The CDR3 is made up of 15 amino acids. Germline values: CDR1 SGHRS, CDR2 YFSETQ. CDR3 sequence: CASSLGGRGTDTQYF. The CDR3 DNA follows: TGCGCCAGCAGCTTGGGCGGGAGGGGCACAGATACGCAGTATTTT.

The chain is built from TRBV5-1 and TRBJ2-7, with TRBD2 matching over 13 bases. Germline V gene data show CDR1 as SGHRS and CDR2 as YFSETQ. J lost 3 bases, V lost 4 bases, and 7 bases had no gene match. This CDR3 spans 16 amino acids. The CDR3 DNA follows: TGCGCCAGCAGCCGGGGACTAGCGGGGCCAGACTACGAGCAGTACTTC. This codes for CASSRGLAGPDYEQYF.

The J gene is TRBJ1-1, the V gene TRBV21-1. TRBV21-1 is classified as a pseudogene. The CDR3 sequence is 13 residues long. The CDR3 sequence is CASSHGWDTEAFF. The DNA for the CDR3 is TGTGCCAGCAGCCACGGATGGGACACTGAAGCTTTCTTT.

The chain has TRBV18 and TRBJ2-7; TRBD2 might be the D (5 bases). The CDR3 loop spans 14 amino acids. Trimming stripped 3 bases from V and 3 bases from J, with 12 bases between. Germline CDR1 is KGHSH and CDR2 is LQKENI. The CDR3 DNA follows: TGTGCCAGCTCACCCAGCCGGGGAAGCTACGAGCAGTACTTC. Translation: CASSPSRGSYEQYF.

The rearrangement joins TRBV28 to TRBJ1-6, with no clear D. The CDR3 spans 14 residues. From germline, CDR1 is MDHEN and CDR2 SYDVKM. The germline V and J ends were trimmed by 3 bases and 6 bases, with 9 bases remaining between them. CDR3 bases: TGTGCCAGCAGTTTTATCGGCGCTAATTCACCCCTCCACTTT. Translating gives CASSFIGANSPLHF. The entire variable domain, with the rest obtained from reference TRBV28 and TRBJ1-6, is as follows: DVKVTQSSRYLVKRTGEKVFLECVQDMDHENMFWYRQDPGLGLRLIYFSYDVKMKEKGDIPEGYSVSREKKERFSLILESASTNQTSMYLCASSFIGANSPLHFGNGTRLTVT.

This clone showed up many times. The gene calls are TRBV11-2 and TRBJ2-7; unclear D gene. Germline CDR1 SGHAT, CDR2 FQNNGV. This CDR3 is built from 13 residues. V shed 5 bases and J shed 7 bases, with 15 bases lying between them. CDR3 coding DNA: TGTGCCAGCAGCCGTCGACTGAGTGCGGAGCAGTACTTC. This sequence encodes CASSRRLSAEQYF.

This clone was picked up one time. The chain couples TRBV11-2 to TRBJ2-1; 10 bases agree with TRBD2. The V and J ends lost 4 bases and 8 bases, in that order; junction bases with no gene match: 5. The CDR3 length is 14 residues. Germline V gives CDR1 SGHAT, CDR2 FQNNGV. CDR3 in amino acids: CASSSGTSVHEQFF. The CDR3 nucleotides read TGTGCCAGCAGCTCCGGGACTAGCGTCCATGAGCAGTTCTTC.

This chain joins TRBV11-2 and TRBJ2-3, with D possibly TRBD2 on 6 matching bases. The CDR3 totals 14 residues. Trimming took 5 bases from V and 5 from J, leaving 14 bases between them. CDR1 and CDR2 from the germline V gene are SGHAT and FQNNGV. The CDR3 loop reads CASSPPAEGDTQYF. The CDR3 DNA sequence: TGTGCCAGCAGCCCCCCGGCGGAGGGAGATACGCAGTATTTT.

This chain connects TRBV11-2 to TRBJ1-2; the D gene is possibly TRBD1 (6 bases). This CDR3 contains 17 residues. With 3 bases removed from V and 7 bases from J, the gap between germline ends came to 24 bases. The V gene's germline CDR1 is SGHAT and CDR2 FQNNGV. The CDR3 nucleotides read TGTGCCAGCAGCTTGGCTACGGGACACCTCCTCGGGCGTGGCTACACCTTC. As protein: CASSLATGHLLGRGYTF.

The sample holds many counts of this clone. The CDR3 loop reads CASSVGHLNTEAFF. The CDR3, as DNA: TGTGCCAGTAGTGTAGGACACTTGAACACTGAAGCTTTCTTT. The V gene is TRBV19, the J gene TRBJ1-1; D possibly corresponds to TRBD1 (5 bases). Deletions cut 5 bases from V and 0 bases from J, with 10 bases between. The CDR3 extends over 14 amino acids. Germline CDR1 LNHDA, CDR2 SQIVND (reference sequence).

V gene TRBV6-1 combines with J gene TRBJ2-3, with 9 bases that match TRBD2. V lost 3 bases to trimming and J lost 0 bases; unmatched junction nucleotides: 1. The CDR3 is made up of 15 amino acids. The germline V gene has CDR1 MNHNS and CDR2 SASEGT. CDR3 bases: TGTGCCAGCAGTGAGCGGGAGGGTAGCACAGATACGCAGTATTTT. Protein sequence: CASSEREGSTDTQYF.

This clone is categorized as medium-sized. V usage is TRBV27 and J usage is TRBJ2-3; 7 bases are shared with TRBD1. V shed 6 bases and J 1 base; nucleotides not matched to a gene: 10. The germline CDR1 and CDR2 sequences are MNHEY and SMNVEV (reference sequence). The CDR3 has 16 residues. The CDR3 DNA is TGTGCCAGCAGCTCCGTTCCCGGACAGGGCACAGATACGCAGTATTTT. Its protein product is CASSSVPGQGTDTQYF.